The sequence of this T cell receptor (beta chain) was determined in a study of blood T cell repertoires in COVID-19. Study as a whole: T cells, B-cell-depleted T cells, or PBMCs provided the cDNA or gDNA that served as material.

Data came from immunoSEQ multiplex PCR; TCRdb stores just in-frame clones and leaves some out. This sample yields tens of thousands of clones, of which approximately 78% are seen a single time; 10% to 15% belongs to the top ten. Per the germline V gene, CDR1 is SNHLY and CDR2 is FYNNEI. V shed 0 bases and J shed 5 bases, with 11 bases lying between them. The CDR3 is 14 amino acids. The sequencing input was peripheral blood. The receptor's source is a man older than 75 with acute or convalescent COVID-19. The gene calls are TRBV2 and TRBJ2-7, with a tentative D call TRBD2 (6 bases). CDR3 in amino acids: CASSEAGGSHEQYF. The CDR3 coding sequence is TGTGCCAGCAGTGAAGCGGGAGGATCTCACGAGCAGTACTTC. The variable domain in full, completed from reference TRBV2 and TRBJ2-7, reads EPEVTQTPSHQVTQMGQEVILRCVPISNHLYFYWYRQILGQKVEFLVSFYNNEISEKSEIFDDQFSVERPDGSNFTLKIRSTKLEDSAMYFCASSEAGGSHEQYFGPGTRLTVT.